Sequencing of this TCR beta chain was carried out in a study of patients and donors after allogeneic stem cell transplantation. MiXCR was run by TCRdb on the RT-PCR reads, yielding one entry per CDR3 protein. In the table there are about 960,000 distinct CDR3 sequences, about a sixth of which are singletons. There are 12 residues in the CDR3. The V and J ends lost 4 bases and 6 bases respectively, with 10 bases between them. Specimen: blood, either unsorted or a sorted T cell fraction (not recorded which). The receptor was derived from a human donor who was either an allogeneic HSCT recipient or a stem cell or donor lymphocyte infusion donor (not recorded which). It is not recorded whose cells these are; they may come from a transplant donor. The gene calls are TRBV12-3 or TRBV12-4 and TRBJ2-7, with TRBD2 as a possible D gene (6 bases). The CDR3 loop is CASSSREFEQYF. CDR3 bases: TGTGCCAGCAGTTCCCGGGAGTTCGAGCAGTACTTC.